These 30 T cell receptor beta chains came from one sample sequenced in a study of tumor-infiltrating lymphocytes in primary liver carcinoma. Synthesis of TCR beta cDNA was carried out from about 540 ng total RNA with a constant-region primer. ARM-PCR was slightly modified, and three nested multiplex PCR rounds with it gave rise to the TCR beta libraries. Two initial PCR rounds of roughly 10 cycles each paired TRBV1-TRBV30 forward primers with a C-beta reverse primer. MiXCR, applied by TCRdb to the multiplex PCR reads, yields one record per CDR3 protein. The sample carries 100,000 to 120,000 distinct CDR3 sequences, roughly 80% recorded once. Scientists recovered RNA and DNA together from roughly 20-30 mg of unsorted bulk tissue. Sequencing was done on a sample of liver tumor tissue from sampling region 3. Subset indicated: tumor region T3, left-lateral pole. Receptors were obtained from a man aged 40-49 years with primary liver carcinoma and hepatitis B virus infection.

The chain is built from TRBV14 and TRBJ2-1; D is tentatively TRBD1 or TRBD2 (6 bases each). Germline assignment: CDR1 SGHDN and CDR2 FVKESK. This CDR3 is built from 16 residues. Trimming stripped 10 bases from V and 7 bases from J, with 26 bases between. CDR3 DNA: TGTGCCATCAGTCGTCAACAGGGAGGCCGGTTAAATGAGCAGTTCTTC. It specifies CAISRQQGGRLNEQFF. The variable domain in full, with the rest retrieved from reference TRBV14 and TRBJ2-1, is EAGVTQFPSHSVIEKGQTVTLRCDPISGHDNLYWYRRVMGKEIKFLLHFVKESKQDESGMPNNRFLAERTGGTYSTLKVQPAELEDSGVYFCAISRQQGGRLNEQFFGPGTRLTVL.

This clonotype showed up just once. Lacking the conserved final phenylalanine or tryptophan, this CDR3 likely reflects a read error. The DNA is omitted, as the CDR3 cannot be located on it reliably, and the CDR3 follows TCRdb's listing. The chain recombines TRBV29-1 with TRBJ1-5; the tabulated D call, TRBD1, remains unverified against the DNA. Germline-derived CDR1 and CDR2 are SQVTM and ANQGSEA. The CDR3 totals 13 residues, both ends included. The CDR3 sequence is CSAGGGANQTQHL.

Only a few counts were recorded for this clonotype. The J gene is TRBJ2-5, the V gene TRBV12-3 or TRBV12-4; 7 bases fit TRBD1. The CDR3 totals 13 residues. CDR3 DNA sequence: TGTGCTATCAGTTTGGTACAGGGGGAGACCCAGTACTTC. Translating gives CAISLVQGETQYF.

Notes on this clonotype: At one end the junction does not follow the germline gene, possibly because of a read error. J is TRBJ2-3 and V is TRBV29-1; D might be TRBD2 (5 bases). The germline CDR1 and CDR2 sequences are SQVTM and ANQGSEA. CDR3 length: 15 amino acids. Written as DNA, the CDR3 is TGCAGCATTGAGGGCGGAGCCGGCATCACTGATACGCAGTATTTT. It translates to CSIEGGAGITDTQYF.

As to this clonotype: One junction end does not reproduce the germline sequence, and a read error may be involved. The rearrangement uses TRBV6-5 and TRBJ2-7, with D unclear. The CDR3 runs to 15 residues. From germline, CDR1 is MNHEY and CDR2 SVGAGI. The CDR3 loop reads CANSPQRDSSYEQYF. In nucleotides, the CDR3 is TGTGCCAACAGTCCCCAAAGGGATAGCTCCTACGAGCAGTACTTC.

This clonotype turned up a few times. The rearrangement links TRBV5-4 to TRBJ2-1; 8 positions match TRBD2. Germline V CDR1 and CDR2: SGHNT, YYREEE (reference sequence). The CDR3 has 15 amino acids. V lost 1 base to trimming and J lost 8 bases; unmatched junction nucleotides: 8. CDR3 loop: CASSLFGRGGDEQFF. CDR3 coding DNA: TGTGCCAGCAGCTTGTTCGGCCGGGGGGGGGATGAGCAGTTCTTC.

The rearrangement uses TRBV12-3 or TRBV12-4 and TRBJ2-3; 7 bases match TRBD1. V trimming: 1 base; J trimming: 10 bases; junction bases outside the gene matches: 14. CDR3 length: 16 residues. Written as DNA, the CDR3 is TGTGCCAGCAGTTTAGATAGACAGGGAAGCACGGATGCGCAGTATTTT. Protein product: CASSLDRQGSTDAQYF.

The chain uses TRBV5-5 and TRBJ2-7; D is possibly TRBD1 or TRBD2 (5 bases each). CDR3 length: 16 amino acids. Looked up from germline, CDR1 is SGHKS and CDR2 is YYEKEE (reference sequence). V was pared by 1 base and J by 10 bases, with 24 bases between. CDR3 DNA sequence: TGTGCCAGCAGCTTGATTTTAGGAGCTGGAGTATGGGACCAGTACTTC. Residues: CASSLILGAGVWDQYF. Full variable domain (missing parts from reference TRBV5-5 and TRBJ2-7): DAGVTQSPTHLIKTRGQQVTLRCSPISGHKSVSWYQQVLGQGPQFIFQYYEKEERGRGNFPDRFSARQFPNYSSELNVNALLLGDSALYLCASSLILGAGVWDQYFGPGTRLTVT.

CDR3 nucleotide sequence: TGCAGCATTGGGATTACAGGTGATAGCAATCAGCCCCAGCATTTT. It specifies CSIGITGDSNQPQHF. The genes are TRBV29-1 and TRBJ1-5; D is possibly TRBD1 (5 bases). Looked up from germline, CDR1 is SQVTM and CDR2 is ANQGSEA. V was cut by 8 bases and J by 0 bases, with 17 bases left in between. This CDR3 has 15 residues.

The DNA of the CDR3 is TGTGCCTGGAGTGAGAAGAACAGGCAGAATACTGAAGCTTTCTTT. Translation: CAWSEKNRQNTEAFF. The rearrangement links TRBV30 to TRBJ1-1, with TRBD1 as a possible D gene (5 bases). This CDR3 spans 15 amino acids. V lost 1 base and J lost 5, with 17 bases in between. CDR1 is GTSNPN and CDR2 is SVGIG in the germline V gene (reference sequence).

A word on this clonotype: Germline is not matched at one junction end, which may reflect a read error. The rearrangement uses TRBV29-1 and TRBJ2-2, with D possibly TRBD1 on 6 matching bases. Germline CDR1 is SQVTM and CDR2 is ANQGSEA. The CDR3 sequence is 12 residues long. The CDR3 is CSVRRGTEELFF. CDR3 bases: TGCAGCGTTCGAAGGGGGACCGAGGAGCTGTTTTTT.

The chain combines TRBV24-1 with TRBJ2-3, with no clear D. V lost 9 bases, J lost 5 bases, and 17 bases lay in between. Germline V gene lookup returns CDR1 KGHDR and CDR2 SFDVKD. This CDR3 has 14 amino acids. CDR3 nucleotides: TGTGCCACCGGTGCGGCAGGTACAGTAGATACGCAGTATTTT. Residues: CATGAAGTVDTQYF.

This clonotype was recorded many times. The J gene is TRBJ2-1, the V gene TRBV6-4; 10 nucleotides match TRBD2. In germline, CDR1 is MRHNA, CDR2 SNTAGT. The V and J ends lost 3 bases and 8 bases, in that order; junction bases with no gene match: 7. The CDR3 runs to 15 residues. CDR3 residues: CASSEALAGVDEQFF. DNA for the CDR3: TGTGCCAGCAGTGAAGCCCTAGCGGGAGTGGATGAGCAGTTCTTC.

As regards this clonotype: This sequence may be a read error, since a much larger clone differs from it by one base. The chain employs TRBV5-4 and TRBJ2-3; D perhaps matches TRBD2 (7 bases). The CDR3 length is 17 residues. Trimming stripped 0 bases from V and 3 bases from J, with 17 bases between. Germline CDR1 and CDR2: SGHNT and YYREEE (reference sequence). CDR3 region: CASSLGGGQTLTDTQYF. CDR3 bases: TGTGCCAGCAGCTTGGGGGGGGGCCAAACCCTAACAGATACGCAGTATTTT.

This clonotype was observed a single time. The chain has TRBV6-5 and TRBJ2-1; 11 positions match TRBD2. The assigned J gene may be wrong: the sequence end matches TRBJ2-7 better. The CDR3 is 15 amino acids. The V gene's germline CDR1 is MNHEY and CDR2 SVGAGI. This chain's CDR3 is CASSPLAGDYNEQYF. CDR3 sequence (DNA): TGTGCCAGCAGCCCACTAGCGGGAGACTACAATGAGCAGTACTTC.

Concerning this clonotype itself: An end of the junction does not agree with germline; a read error may underlie this. The V call is TRBV11-1, the J call TRBJ2-2; 7 bases align to TRBD2. The V gene's germline CDR1 is SGHAT and CDR2 FQDESV (reference sequence). This CDR3 contains 16 residues. In nucleotides, the CDR3 is TGTGCCAGTAGCTACCCTAGCGGAGCGAACACCGGGGAACTGTTTTTC. This translates into CASSYPSGANTGELFF.

This sequence joins TRBV29-1 and TRBJ2-5, with a possible D match to TRBD1 (7 bases). The V end lost 7 bases, the J end lost 13 bases, and 25 bases lay between the germline ends. Germline CDR1 and CDR2: SQVTM and ANQGSEA. This CDR3 spans 13 amino acids. CDR3 bases: TGCAGCGGCATACAGGGGACGGGAGAGGCCCGGTACTTC. Amino acids: CSGIQGTGEARYF.

This clonotype was recorded many times. The chain combines TRBV4-2 with TRBJ2-1; TRBD2 might be the D (6 bases). This CDR3 has 15 amino acids. Trimming stripped 1 base from V and 3 bases from J, with 10 bases between. CDR1 is LGHNA and CDR2 is YNFKEQ in the germline V gene. CDR3 nucleotide sequence: TGTGCCAGCAGCCAAGCAATGGAGGGCTACAATGAGCAGTTCTTC. Encoded protein: CASSQAMEGYNEQFF.

Comment on this clonotype: Relative to the germline gene, one junction end is altered; a read error may explain this. The CDR3 DNA is TGCGCCAGCAGATTGGGTCCGGACCAGCCCCAGCATTTT. It codes for CASRLGPDQPQHF. V is TRBV5-6 and J is TRBJ1-5; D uncertain. The length of the CDR3 is 13 residues. CDR1 and CDR2 (germline): SGHDT, YYEEEE.

This clonotype was detected many times. This rearrangement joins TRBV30 to TRBJ2-1; 9 bases line up with TRBD1. Trimming removed 5 bases from V and 1 base from J; junction bases left unmatched: 3. Germline V gene sequence: CDR1 GTSNPN, CDR2 SVGIG (reference sequence). The CDR3 is made up of 14 amino acids. The CDR3 loop reads CAWGDRASYNEQFF. The CDR3 bases are TGTGCCTGGGGGGACAGGGCATCCTACAATGAGCAGTTCTTC.

Details on this clonotype: Sequence at one end of the junction differs from germline and may be a read error. The chain has TRBV29-1 and TRBJ1-1, with a weak D call TRBD1 (5 bases). CDR1 and CDR2 (germline): SQVTM, ANQGSEA. The CDR3 has 15 amino acids. CDR3 region: CTVGAGWGINAEAFF. The CDR3 DNA reads TGCACCGTTGGGGCGGGGTGGGGTATCAACGCTGAAGCTTTCTTT.

This clonotype was counted many times. The chain combines TRBV7-8 with TRBJ1-5; D perhaps matches TRBD1 (5 bases). Germline V gene sequence: CDR1 SGHVS, CDR2 FQNEAQ. The CDR3 spans 14 residues. Between the trimmed V and J ends, which lost 6 bases and 4 bases, there was a span of 13 bases. This CDR3 is CASSMTAGNQPQHF. CDR3 DNA sequence: TGTGCCAGCAGTATGACAGCGGGAAATCAGCCCCAGCATTTT.

As concerns this clonotype: At one end, the junction sequence differs from germline, possibly due to a read error. The chain is built from TRBV12-3 or TRBV12-4 and TRBJ2-2; weak D call: TRBD2 (8 bases). The CDR3 totals 16 residues. As DNA, the CDR3 is TGTGCCAGCAGTGGTCGCGTAGCGGGATATACAGGGGAGCTGTTATTT. Encoded protein: CASSGRVAGYTGELLF.

The chain has TRBV29-1 and TRBJ2-2; TRBD1 might be the D (6 bases). CDR1 and CDR2 from the germline V gene are SQVTM and ANQGSEA. V lost 4 bases, J lost 8 bases, and 17 bases lay in between. This CDR3 contains 14 residues. CDR3 protein: CSVGTVPNMGELFF. In DNA form, the CDR3 reads TGCAGCGTTGGGACAGTGCCAAACATGGGGGAGCTGTTTTTT.

This clonotype was observed a single time. No conserved phenylalanine or tryptophan ends this CDR3, so it is likely a read error. This chain uses TRBV12-3 or TRBV12-4 with TRBJ1-1; 11 bases are a match to TRBD1. CDR3 length: 15 residues. V lost 4 bases and J lost 5; bases outside the gene matches: 6. Here the CDR3 DNA reads TGTGCCAGCAGTTCCCGGACAGGGGGCAAAACTGAAGCTTTCATT. Protein product: CASSSRTGGKTEAFI.

Concerning this clonotype itself: The CDR3 does not close with the conserved phenylalanine or tryptophan, likely indicating a read error. The rearrangement links TRBV4-1 to TRBJ2-1, with 11 bases that match TRBD2. The germline gives CDR1 MGHRA, CDR2 YSYEKL. The CDR3 sequence is 16 residues long. This CDR3 reads CTSSPELAGAYNEQFS. The CDR3 DNA reads TGCACCAGTAGCCCCGAACTAGCGGGGGCTTACAACGAGCAGTTCTCC.

Notes on this clonotype: The junction does not match germline at one end; this may be a read error. The chain joins TRBV6-2 or TRBV6-3 to TRBJ1-1, with a possible D match to TRBD1 (6 bases). This CDR3 has 14 amino acids. Looked up from germline, CDR1 is MNHEY and CDR2 is SVGEGT. The CDR3 coding sequence is TGTGCCAGCAATTATTCCACAGGGCTCACTGAAGCTTCCTTT. This codes for CASNYSTGLTEASF.

Comment on this clonotype: An end of the junction does not agree with germline; a read error may underlie this. The rearrangement uses TRBV5-6 and TRBJ2-7, with D possibly matching TRBD2 (5 bases). This CDR3 is built from 14 residues. Germline V gene sequence: CDR1 SGHDT, CDR2 YYEEEE. The DNA of the CDR3 is TGTGCCAGCAACTTGGGAGCAGGTTCCTACGAGCACTACTTC. Translation: CASNLGAGSYEHYF. The complete variable domain, with remaining parts taken from reference TRBV5-6 and TRBJ2-7, reads DAGVTQSPTHLIKTRGQQVTLRCSPKSGHDTVSWYQQALGQGPQFIFQYYEEEERQRGNFPDRFSGHQFPNYSSELNVNALLLGDSALYLCASNLGAGSYEHYFGPGTRLTVT.

Concerning this clonotype itself: The CDR3 does not close with the conserved phenylalanine or tryptophan, likely indicating a read error. The rearrangement joins TRBV12-3 or TRBV12-4 to TRBJ2-7; 11 bases fit TRBD1. This CDR3 is 14 amino acids long. CDR3 bases: TGTGCCAGCAACCAAGGACAGGGGGCCTATGAGCAGTACTCC. It specifies CASNQGQGAYEQYS.

To note about this clonotype: One junction end does not reproduce the germline sequence, and a read error may be involved. The chain is built from TRBV6-5 and TRBJ2-3; tentative D call: TRBD2 (6 bases). The germline CDR1 and CDR2 sequences are MNHEY and SVGAGI. There are 12 residues in the CDR3. The CDR3 loop reads CVSTGGVGTQYF. CDR3 nucleotides: TGTGTCAGCACCGGGGGAGTCGGTACGCAGTATTTT.